This T cell receptor beta chain was identified during a study of Graves' ophthalmopathy and Graves' hyperthyroidism. Beta-chain TCR CDR3 regions were amplified from RNA transcripts. The first-round RT-PCR employed HTBI primers together with the Qiagen OneStep RT-PCR kit. A multiplex PCR was then performed as the second round. TCRdb re-derived calls from the multiplex PCR reads in MiXCR, one entry per CDR3 protein. The repertoire consists of approximately 500,000 distinct CDR3 sequences, with around 15% occurring once and the leading ten covering 8% to 10%. This clonotype was observed many times. V lost 5 bases and J lost 6; bases outside the gene matches: 6. The CDR3 sequence is 13 residues long. In germline, CDR1 is SGHVS, CDR2 FQNEAQ.

The rearrangement uses TRBV7-8 and TRBJ1-1; 7 bases align to TRBD1. The sequence was collected from a woman aged 25 to 39 with Graves' ophthalmopathy. The specimen sequenced was blood. CDR3 region: CASSMTGISEAFF. CDR3 nucleotide sequence: TGTGCCAGCAGCATGACAGGGATCTCTGAAGCTTTCTTT. Complete variable domain (other parts from reference TRBV7-8 and TRBJ1-1): GAGVSQSPRYKVAKRGQDVALRCDPISGHVSLFWYQQALGQGPEFLTYFQNEAQLDKSGLPSDRFFAERPEGSVSTLKIQRTQQEDSAVYLCASSMTGISEAFFGQGTRLTVV.